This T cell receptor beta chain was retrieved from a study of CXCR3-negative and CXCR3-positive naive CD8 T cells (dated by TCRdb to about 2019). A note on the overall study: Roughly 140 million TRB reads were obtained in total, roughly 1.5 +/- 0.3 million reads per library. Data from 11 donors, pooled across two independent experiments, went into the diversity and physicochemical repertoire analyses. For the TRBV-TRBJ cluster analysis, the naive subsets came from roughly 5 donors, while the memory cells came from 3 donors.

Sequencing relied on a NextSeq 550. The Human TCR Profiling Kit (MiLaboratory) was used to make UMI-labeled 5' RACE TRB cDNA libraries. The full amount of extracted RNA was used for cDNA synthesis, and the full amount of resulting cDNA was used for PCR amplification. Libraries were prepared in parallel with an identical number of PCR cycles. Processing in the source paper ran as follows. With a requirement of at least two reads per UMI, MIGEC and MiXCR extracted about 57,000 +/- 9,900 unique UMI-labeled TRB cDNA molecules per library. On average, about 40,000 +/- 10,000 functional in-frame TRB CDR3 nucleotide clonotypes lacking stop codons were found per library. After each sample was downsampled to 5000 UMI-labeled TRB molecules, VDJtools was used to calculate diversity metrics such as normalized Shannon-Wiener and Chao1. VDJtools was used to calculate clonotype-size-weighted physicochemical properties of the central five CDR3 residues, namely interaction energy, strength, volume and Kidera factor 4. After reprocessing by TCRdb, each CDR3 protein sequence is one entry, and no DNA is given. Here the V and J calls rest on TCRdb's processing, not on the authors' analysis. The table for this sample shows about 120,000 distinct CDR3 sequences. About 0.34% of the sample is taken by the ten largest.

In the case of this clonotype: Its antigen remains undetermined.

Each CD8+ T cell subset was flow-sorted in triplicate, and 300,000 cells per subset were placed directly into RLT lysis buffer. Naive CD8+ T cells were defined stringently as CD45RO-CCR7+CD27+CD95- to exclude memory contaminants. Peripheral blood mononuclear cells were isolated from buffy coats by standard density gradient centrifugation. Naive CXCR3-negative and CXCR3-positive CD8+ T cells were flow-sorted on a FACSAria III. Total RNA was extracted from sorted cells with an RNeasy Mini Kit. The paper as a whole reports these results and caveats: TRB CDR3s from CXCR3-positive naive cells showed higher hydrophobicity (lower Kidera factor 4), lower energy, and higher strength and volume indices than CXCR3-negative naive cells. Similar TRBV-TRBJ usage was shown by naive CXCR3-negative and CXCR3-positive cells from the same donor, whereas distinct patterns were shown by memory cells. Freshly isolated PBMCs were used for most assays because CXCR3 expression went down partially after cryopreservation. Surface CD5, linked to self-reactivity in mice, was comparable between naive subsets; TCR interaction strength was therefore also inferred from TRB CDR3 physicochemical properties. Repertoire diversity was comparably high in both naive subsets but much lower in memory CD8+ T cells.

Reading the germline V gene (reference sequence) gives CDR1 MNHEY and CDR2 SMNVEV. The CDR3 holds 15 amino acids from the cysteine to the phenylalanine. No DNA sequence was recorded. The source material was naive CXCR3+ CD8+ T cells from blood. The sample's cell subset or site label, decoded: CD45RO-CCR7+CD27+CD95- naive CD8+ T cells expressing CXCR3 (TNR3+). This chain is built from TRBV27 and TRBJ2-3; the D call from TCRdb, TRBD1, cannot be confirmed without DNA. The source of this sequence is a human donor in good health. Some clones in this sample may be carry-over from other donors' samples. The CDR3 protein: CASSLYAGGVDTQYF.